This T cell receptor (beta chain) came from a study of shared clonotypes between healthy human individuals. Study in general: Used for every donor were three CD4 naive, three CD4 memory, two CD8 naive and one CD8 memory plate.

Germline loops: CDR1 MDHEN, CDR2 SYDVKM. The CDR3 runs to 12 residues. Trimming removed 6 bases from V and 7 bases from J, with 12 bases in between. Assay: immunoSEQ multiplex PCR; the TCRdb copy retains only in-frame clones and omits some. The table has about 2.4 million clones, approximately 93% seen once. The material sequenced was naive CD4+ T cells from PBMCs. Specified subset: CD45RA+ positively selected. The sequence came from a young man in good health. Some clones in this sample may be carry-over from other donors' samples. This chain links TRBV28 with TRBJ1-1; D is unresolved. Here the CDR3 DNA reads TGTGCCAGCAGCTCAAACCTCAGTGAAGCTTTCTTT. Protein: CASSSNLSEAFF.